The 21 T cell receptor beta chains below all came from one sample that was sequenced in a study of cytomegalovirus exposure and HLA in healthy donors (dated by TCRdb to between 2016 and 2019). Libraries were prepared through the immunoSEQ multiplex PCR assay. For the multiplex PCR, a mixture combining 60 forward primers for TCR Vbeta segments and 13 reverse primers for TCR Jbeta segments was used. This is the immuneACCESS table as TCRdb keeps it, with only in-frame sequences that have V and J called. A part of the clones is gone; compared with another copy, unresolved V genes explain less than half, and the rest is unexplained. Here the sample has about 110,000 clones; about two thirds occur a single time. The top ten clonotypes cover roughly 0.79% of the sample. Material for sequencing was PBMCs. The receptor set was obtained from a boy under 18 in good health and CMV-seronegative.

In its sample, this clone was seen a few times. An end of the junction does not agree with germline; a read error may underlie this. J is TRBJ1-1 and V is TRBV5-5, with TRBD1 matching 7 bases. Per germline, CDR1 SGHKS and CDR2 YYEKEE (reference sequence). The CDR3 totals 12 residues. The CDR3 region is CASSFYNRGWGF. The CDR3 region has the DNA TGTGCCAGCAGCTTTTACAACAGGGGATGGGGCTTT.

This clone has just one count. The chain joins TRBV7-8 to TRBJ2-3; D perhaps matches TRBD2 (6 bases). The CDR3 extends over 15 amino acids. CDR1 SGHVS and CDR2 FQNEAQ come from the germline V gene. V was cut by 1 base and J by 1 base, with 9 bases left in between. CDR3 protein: CASSLVSSGTDTQYF. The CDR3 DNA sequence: TGTGCCAGCAGCTTAGTGTCTAGCGGCACAGATACGCAGTATTTT.

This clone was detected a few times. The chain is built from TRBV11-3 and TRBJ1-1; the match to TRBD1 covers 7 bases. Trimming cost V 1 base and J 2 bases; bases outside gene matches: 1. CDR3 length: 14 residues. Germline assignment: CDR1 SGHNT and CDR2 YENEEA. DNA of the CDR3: TGTGCCAGCAGCTTAGGACAGGGCAACACTGAAGCTTTCTTT. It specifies CASSLGQGNTEAFF.

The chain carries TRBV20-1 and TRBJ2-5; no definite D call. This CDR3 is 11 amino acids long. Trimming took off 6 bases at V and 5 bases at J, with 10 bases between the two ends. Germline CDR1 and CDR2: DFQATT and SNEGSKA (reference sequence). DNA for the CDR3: TGCAGTGCAGCCACTACGGAGACCCAGTACTTC. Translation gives CSAATTETQYF.

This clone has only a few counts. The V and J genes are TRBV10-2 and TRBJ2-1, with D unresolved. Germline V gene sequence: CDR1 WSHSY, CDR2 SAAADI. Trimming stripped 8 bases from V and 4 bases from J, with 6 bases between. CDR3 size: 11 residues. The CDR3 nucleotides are TGCGCCAGCTTCCATTACAATGAGCAGTTCTTC. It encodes CASFHYNEQFF.

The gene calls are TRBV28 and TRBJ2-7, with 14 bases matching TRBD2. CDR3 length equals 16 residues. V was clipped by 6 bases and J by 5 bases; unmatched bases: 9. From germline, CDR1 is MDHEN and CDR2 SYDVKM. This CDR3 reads CASSDRTSGGTHEQYF. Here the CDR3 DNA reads TGTGCCAGCAGCGACCGGACTAGCGGGGGGACCCACGAGCAGTACTTC.

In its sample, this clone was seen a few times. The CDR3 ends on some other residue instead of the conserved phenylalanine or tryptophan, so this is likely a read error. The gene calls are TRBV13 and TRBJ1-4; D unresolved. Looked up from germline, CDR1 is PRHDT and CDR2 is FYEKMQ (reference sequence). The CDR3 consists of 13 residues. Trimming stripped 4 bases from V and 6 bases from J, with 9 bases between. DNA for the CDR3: TGTGCCAGCAGCTCCGGAGAAGATGAAAAACTGTTTGTT. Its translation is CASSSGEDEKLFV.

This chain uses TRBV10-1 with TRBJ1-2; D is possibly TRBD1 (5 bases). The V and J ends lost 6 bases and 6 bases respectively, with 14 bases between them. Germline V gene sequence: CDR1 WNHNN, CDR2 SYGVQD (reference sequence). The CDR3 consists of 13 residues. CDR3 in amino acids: CASSGSRGHGYTF. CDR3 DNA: TGCGCCAGCAGCGGTTCTAGGGGCCATGGCTACACCTTC.

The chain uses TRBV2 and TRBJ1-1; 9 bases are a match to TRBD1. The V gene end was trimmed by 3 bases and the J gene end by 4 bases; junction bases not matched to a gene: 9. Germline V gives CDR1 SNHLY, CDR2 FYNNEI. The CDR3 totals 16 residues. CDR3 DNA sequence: TGTGCCAGCAGTGAGTTAAGTGGGGACAGGGTCACTGAAGCTTTCTTT. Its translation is CASSELSGDRVTEAFF.

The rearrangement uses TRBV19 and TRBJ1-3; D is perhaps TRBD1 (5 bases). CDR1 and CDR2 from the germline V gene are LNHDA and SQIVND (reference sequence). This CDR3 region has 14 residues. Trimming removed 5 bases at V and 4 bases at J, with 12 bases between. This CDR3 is CASSGRQPGNTIYF. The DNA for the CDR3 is TGTGCCAGTAGTGGGCGACAGCCCGGAAACACCATATATTTT.

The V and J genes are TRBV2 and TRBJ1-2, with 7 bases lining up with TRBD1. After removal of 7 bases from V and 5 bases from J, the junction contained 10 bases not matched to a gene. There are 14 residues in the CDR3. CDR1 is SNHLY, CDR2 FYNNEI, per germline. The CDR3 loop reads CASTKEGQIYGYTF. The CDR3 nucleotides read TGTGCCAGCACTAAGGAGGGACAGATATATGGCTACACCTTC.

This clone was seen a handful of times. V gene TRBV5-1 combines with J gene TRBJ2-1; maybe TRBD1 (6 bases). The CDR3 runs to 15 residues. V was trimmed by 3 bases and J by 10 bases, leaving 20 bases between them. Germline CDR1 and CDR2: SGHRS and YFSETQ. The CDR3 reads CASSSIAQGFLEQFF. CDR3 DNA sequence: TGCGCCAGCAGCTCTATAGCGCAGGGGTTTTTGGAGCAGTTCTTC.

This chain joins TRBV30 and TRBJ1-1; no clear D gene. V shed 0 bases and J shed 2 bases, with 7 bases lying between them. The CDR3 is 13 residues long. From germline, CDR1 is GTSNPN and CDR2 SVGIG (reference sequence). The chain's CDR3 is CAWSVLRNTEAFF. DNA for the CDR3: TGTGCCTGGAGTGTACTCCGAAACACTGAAGCTTTCTTT.

The CDR3 protein is CSVGSGTETQYF. For the CDR3, the DNA is TGCAGCGTGGGTAGCGGGACGGAGACCCAGTACTTC. The gene calls are TRBV29-1 and TRBJ2-5, with TRBD2 matching 8 bases. The V segment lost 6 bases and the J segment 5 bases; nucleotides outside the gene matches: 5. Germline V gives CDR1 SQVTM, CDR2 ANQGSEA. The CDR3 is made up of 12 amino acids.

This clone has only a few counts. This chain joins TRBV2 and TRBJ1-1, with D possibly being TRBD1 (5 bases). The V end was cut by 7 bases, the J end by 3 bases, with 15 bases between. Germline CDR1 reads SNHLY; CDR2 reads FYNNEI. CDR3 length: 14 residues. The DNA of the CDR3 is TGTGCCAGCATGACAGCCCATCGGGACACTGAAGCTTTCTTT. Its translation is CASMTAHRDTEAFF.

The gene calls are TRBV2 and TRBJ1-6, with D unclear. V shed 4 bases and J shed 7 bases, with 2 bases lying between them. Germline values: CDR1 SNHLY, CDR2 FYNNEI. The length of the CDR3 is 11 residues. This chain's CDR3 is CASSANSPLHF. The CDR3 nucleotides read TGTGCCAGCAGTGCAAATTCACCCCTCCACTTT. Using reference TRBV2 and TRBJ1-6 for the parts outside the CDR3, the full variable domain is EPEVTQTPSHQVTQMGQEVILRCVPISNHLYFYWYRQILGQKVEFLVSFYNNEISEKSEIFDDQFSVERPDGSNFTLKIRSTKLEDSAMYFCASSANSPLHFGNGTRLTVT.

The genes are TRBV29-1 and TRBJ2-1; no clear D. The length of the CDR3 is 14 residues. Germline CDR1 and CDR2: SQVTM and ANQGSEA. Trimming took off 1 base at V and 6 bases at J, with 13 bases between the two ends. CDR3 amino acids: CSVEALAVGNEQFF. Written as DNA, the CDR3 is TGCAGCGTTGAAGCATTAGCTGTTGGCAATGAGCAGTTCTTC.

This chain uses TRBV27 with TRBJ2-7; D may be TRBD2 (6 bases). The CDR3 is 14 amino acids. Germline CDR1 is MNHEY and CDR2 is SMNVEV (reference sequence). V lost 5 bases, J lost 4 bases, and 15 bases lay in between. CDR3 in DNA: TGTGCCAGCAGTCCTAGGACTGGAGGGTACGAGCAGTACTTC. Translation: CASSPRTGGYEQYF.

CDR3 region: CASSIIQGSTEAFF. The CDR3 nucleotides are TGTGCCAGTAGTATAATTCAGGGGAGCACTGAAGCTTTCTTT. The rearrangement uses TRBV19 and TRBJ1-1; D might be TRBD1 (6 bases). The CDR3 runs 14 residues. Per germline, CDR1 LNHDA and CDR2 SQIVND (reference sequence). Between the trimmed V and J ends, which lost 2 bases and 4 bases, there was a span of 11 bases. The full variable domain, completed using reference TRBV19 and TRBJ1-1, is DGGITQSPKYLFRKEGQNVTLSCEQNLNHDAMYWYRQDPGQGLRLIYYSQIVNDFQKGDIAEGYSVSREKKESFPLTVTSAQKNPTAFYLCASSIIQGSTEAFFGQGTRLTVV.

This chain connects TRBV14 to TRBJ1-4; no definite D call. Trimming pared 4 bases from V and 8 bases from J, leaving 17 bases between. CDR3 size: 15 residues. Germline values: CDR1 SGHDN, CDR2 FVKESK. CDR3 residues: CASSRGGGLGEKLFF. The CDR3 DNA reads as TGTGCCAGCAGCCGAGGAGGCGGGTTAGGAGAAAAACTGTTTTTT.

This chain's CDR3 is CASSPIGAEGNEQFF. CDR3 nucleotides: TGCGCCAGCAGCCCGATTGGTGCAGAGGGCAATGAGCAGTTCTTC. The rearrangement uses TRBV4-3 and TRBJ2-1, with D possibly being TRBD2 (5 bases). Deletions cut 4 bases from V and 6 bases from J, with 16 bases between. The CDR3 has 15 amino acids. Germline V gives CDR1 LGHNA, CDR2 YSLEER.